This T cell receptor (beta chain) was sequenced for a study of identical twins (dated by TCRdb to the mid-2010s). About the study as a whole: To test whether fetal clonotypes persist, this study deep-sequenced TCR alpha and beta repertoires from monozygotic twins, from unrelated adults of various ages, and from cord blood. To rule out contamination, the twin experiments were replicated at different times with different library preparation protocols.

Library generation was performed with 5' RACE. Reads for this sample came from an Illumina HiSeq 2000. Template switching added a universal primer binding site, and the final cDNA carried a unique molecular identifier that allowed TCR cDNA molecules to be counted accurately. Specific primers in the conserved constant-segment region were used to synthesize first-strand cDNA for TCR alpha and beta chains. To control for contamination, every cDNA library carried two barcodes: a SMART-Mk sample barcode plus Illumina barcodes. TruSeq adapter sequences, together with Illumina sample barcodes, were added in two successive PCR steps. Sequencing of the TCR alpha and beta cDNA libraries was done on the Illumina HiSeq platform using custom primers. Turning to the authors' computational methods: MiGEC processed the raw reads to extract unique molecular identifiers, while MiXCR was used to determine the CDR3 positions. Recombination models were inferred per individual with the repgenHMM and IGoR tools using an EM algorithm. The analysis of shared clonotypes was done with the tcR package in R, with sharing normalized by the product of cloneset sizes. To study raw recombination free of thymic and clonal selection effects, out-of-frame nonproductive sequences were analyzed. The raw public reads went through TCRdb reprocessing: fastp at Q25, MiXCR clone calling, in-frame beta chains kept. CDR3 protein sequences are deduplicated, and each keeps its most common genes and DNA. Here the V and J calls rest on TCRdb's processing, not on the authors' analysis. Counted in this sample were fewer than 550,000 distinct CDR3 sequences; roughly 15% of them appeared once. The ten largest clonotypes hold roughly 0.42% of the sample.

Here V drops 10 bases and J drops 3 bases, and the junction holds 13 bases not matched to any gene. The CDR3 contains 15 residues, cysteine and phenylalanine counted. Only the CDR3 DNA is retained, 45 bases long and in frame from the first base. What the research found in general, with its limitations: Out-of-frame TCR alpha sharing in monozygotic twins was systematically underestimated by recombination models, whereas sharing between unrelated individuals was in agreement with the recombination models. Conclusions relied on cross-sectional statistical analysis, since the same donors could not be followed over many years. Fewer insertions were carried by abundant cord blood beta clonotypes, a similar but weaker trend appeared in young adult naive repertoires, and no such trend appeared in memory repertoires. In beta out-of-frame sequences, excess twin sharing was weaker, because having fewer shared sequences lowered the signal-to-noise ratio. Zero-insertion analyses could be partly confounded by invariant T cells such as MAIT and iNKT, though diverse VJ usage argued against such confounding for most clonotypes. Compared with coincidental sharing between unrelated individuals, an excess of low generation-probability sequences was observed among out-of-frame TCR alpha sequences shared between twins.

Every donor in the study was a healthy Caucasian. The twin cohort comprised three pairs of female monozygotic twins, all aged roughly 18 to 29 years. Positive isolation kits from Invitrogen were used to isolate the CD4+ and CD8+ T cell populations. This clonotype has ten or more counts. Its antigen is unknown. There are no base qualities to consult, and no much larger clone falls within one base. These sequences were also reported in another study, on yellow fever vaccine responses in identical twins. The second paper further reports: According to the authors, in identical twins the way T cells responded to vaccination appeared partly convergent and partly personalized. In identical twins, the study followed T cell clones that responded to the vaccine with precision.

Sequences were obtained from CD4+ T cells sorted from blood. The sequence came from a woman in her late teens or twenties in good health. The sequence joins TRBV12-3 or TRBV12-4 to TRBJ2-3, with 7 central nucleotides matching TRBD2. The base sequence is TGTGCCACCCAGAAAAACCTAGCGGAGACAGATACGCAGTATTTT. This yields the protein CATQKNLAETDTQYF.